The 30 T cell receptor beta chains in this list originate from one sample, sequenced in a study of blood T cell repertoires in COVID-19. TCRdb's table, derived via immunoSEQ multiplex PCR, lists solely in-frame clones and lacks some. The table lists about 160,000 clones, roughly 87% of them singletons, with 3.9% in the top ten. Sequencing was carried out using peripheral blood. These receptors originate from a woman aged 55-69 years who had recovered from COVID-19.

The chain links TRBV24-1 to TRBJ2-2, with 10 bases fitting TRBD1. Trimming at V came to 5 bases and at J to 3 bases, leaving 5 bases not matched to a gene. This CDR3 has 16 residues. Per the germline V gene, CDR1 is KGHDR and CDR2 is SFDVKD. CDR3 amino acids: CATSAWGTGDTGELFF. CDR3 nucleotides: TGTGCCACCAGTGCCTGGGGGACAGGGGACACCGGGGAGCTGTTTTTT.

The chain recombines TRBV9 with TRBJ1-1; D is possibly TRBD1 (6 bases). Trimming took 2 bases from V and 4 from J, leaving 15 bases between them. CDR3 length: 15 amino acids. Germline assignment: CDR1 SGDLS and CDR2 YYNGEE. The CDR3, as DNA: TGTGCCAGCAGCGTTAGCCAGGGGTTTGGCACTGAAGCTTTCTTT. As protein: CASSVSQGFGTEAFF.

The chain is built from TRBV10-3 and TRBJ1-6; 10 nucleotides align to TRBD1. This CDR3 contains 15 residues. V lost 5 bases and J lost 5; bases outside the gene matches: 3. Germline values: CDR1 ENHRY, CDR2 SYGVKD. The CDR3 region has the DNA TGTGCCATCAGTATCGGGACAGGGGATAATTCACCCCTCCACTTT. Protein: CAISIGTGDNSPLHF.

The chain links TRBV3-1 (or the pseudogene TRBV3-2) to TRBJ1-1; the D gene is possibly TRBD1 (6 bases). Trimming took off 0 bases at V and 5 bases at J, with 13 bases between the two ends. Germline V lookup: CDR1 LGHDT, CDR2 YNNKEL (reference sequence). The CDR3 is 15 amino acids. Here the CDR3 DNA reads TGTGCCAGCAGCCAAGATAGGGGGGGTGGAACTGAAGCTTTCTTT. Translated: CASSQDRGGGTEAFF.

J is TRBJ2-5 and V is TRBV28; D call uncertain. V lost 3 bases, J lost 4 bases, and 9 bases lay in between. The germline CDR1 and CDR2 sequences are MDHEN and SYDVKM. The length of the CDR3 is 13 residues. CDR3 sequence (DNA): TGTGCCAGCAGTTTCCCTCCGGGAGAGACCCAGTACTTC. This gives the protein CASSFPPGETQYF.

The chain joins TRBV19 to TRBJ2-7; D not resolved. Trimming left V 3 bases short and J 2 bases short, with 5 bases between. The CDR3 has 12 amino acids. CDR1 and CDR2 (germline): LNHDA, SQIVND (reference sequence). As DNA, the CDR3 is TGTGCCAGTAGTATCCCTCCCTACGAGCAGTACTTC. Translated, it gives CASSIPPYEQYF.

V and J are TRBV6-1 and TRBJ2-7; 7 nucleotides agree with TRBD2. J was trimmed by 4 bases and V by 2 bases; bases with no gene match: 8. In germline, CDR1 is MNHNS, CDR2 SASEGT. The length of the CDR3 is 15 residues. The CDR3 coding sequence is TGTGCCAGCAGTGAAAGGTTGGCTAGCGGATACGAGCAGTACTTC. Encoded protein: CASSERLASGYEQYF.

The rearrangement uses TRBV5-1 and TRBJ2-3, with TRBD2 identical over 10 bases. The CDR3 length is 19 residues. Looked up from germline, CDR1 is SGHRS and CDR2 is YFSETQ. The V and J ends lost 0 bases and 1 base, in that order; junction bases with no gene match: 11. Here the CDR3 DNA reads TGCGCCAGCAGCTTGGGTGGTGGTAGCGGGGGGCCTCGCACAGATACGCAGTATTTT. This sequence encodes CASSLGGGSGGPRTDTQYF.

The rearrangement uses TRBV5-1 and TRBJ1-1, with 8 bases that match TRBD1. The V gene's germline CDR1 is SGHRS and CDR2 YFSETQ. V was clipped by 4 bases and J by 5 bases; unmatched bases: 7. This CDR3 contains 14 residues. In nucleotides, the CDR3 is TGCGCCAGCAGCGCACAGGGGGACCTAACTGAAGCTTTCTTT. Translating gives CASSAQGDLTEAFF.

Worth noting for this clone: Relative to the germline gene, one junction end is altered; a read error may explain this. The chain joins TRBV6-1 to TRBJ2-3; tentative D call: TRBD2 (6 bases). This CDR3 region has 15 residues. CDR1 and CDR2 (germline): MNHNS, SASEGT. The CDR3 loop is CASNEPGLYTDTQYF. DNA for the CDR3: TGTGCCAGCAATGAACCGGGACTTTACACAGATACGCAGTATTTT.

This sequence joins TRBV6-1 and TRBJ2-1; D ambiguous. The V gene lost 1 base and the J gene lost 0 bases, with 10 bases spanning the gap. The CDR3 has 16 residues. Germline lookup yields CDR1 MNHNS and CDR2 SASEGT. CDR3 DNA: TGTGCCAGCAGTGAAGTATACTCATACTCCTACAATGAGCAGTTCTTC. Its protein is CASSEVYSYSYNEQFF.

The chain employs TRBV24-1 and TRBJ2-2; D is possibly TRBD2 (5 bases). Germline V CDR1 and CDR2: KGHDR, SFDVKD. Trimming pared 1 base from V and 4 bases from J, leaving 12 bases between. The CDR3 spans 16 residues. The CDR3 here is CATSDFSSVFTGELFF. The CDR3 nucleotides are TGTGCCACCAGTGATTTCAGTAGCGTTTTCACCGGGGAGCTGTTTTTT.

The V gene is TRBV7-9, the J gene TRBJ2-1; 12 bases are shared with TRBD2. V dropped 6 bases and J dropped 9; count of bases not matched to a gene: 6. The CDR3 runs 14 residues. Germline V gives CDR1 SEHNR, CDR2 FQNEAQ (reference sequence). CDR3 sequence reads: CASSLAGGPVEQFF. For the CDR3, the DNA is TGTGCCAGCAGTCTAGCGGGGGGGCCGGTTGAGCAGTTCTTC. Supplemented by reference TRBV7-9 and TRBJ2-1, the full variable domain reads DTGVSQNPRHKITKRGQNVTFRCDPISEHNRLYWYRQTLGQGPEFLTYFQNEAQLEKSRLLSDRFSAERPKGSFSTLEIQRTEQGDSAMYLCASSLAGGPVEQFFGPGTRLTVL.

This chain connects TRBV15 to TRBJ1-2; TRBD1 matches at 9 bases. This CDR3 contains 15 residues. Trimming took 3 bases from V and 2 from J; bases not matched to a gene: 4. Germline CDR1 and CDR2: LNHNV and YYDKDF (reference sequence). This CDR3 is CATSRETGGNYGYTF. In DNA, the CDR3 is TGTGCCACCAGCAGGGAGACAGGGGGGAACTATGGCTACACCTTC.

The V gene is TRBV28, the J gene TRBJ2-7, with a tentative D call TRBD2 (5 bases). V lost 5 bases to trimming and J lost 5 bases, with 10 bases between them. CDR3 length: 12 residues. CDR1 is MDHEN and CDR2 is SYDVKM in the germline V gene. In DNA, the CDR3 is TGTGCCAGCAGTCTGTTGCGGGACGAGCAGTACTTC. Its translation is CASSLLRDEQYF.

The V and J genes are TRBV7-9 and TRBJ1-1, with TRBD1 matching over 7 bases. Per the germline V gene, CDR1 is SEHNR and CDR2 is FQNEAQ (reference sequence). The length of the CDR3 is 15 residues. The J segment lost 5 bases and the V segment lost 3 bases, leaving 9 bases of the junction unmatched. The CDR3 loop is CASSLLLTGETEAFF. CDR3 in DNA: TGTGCCAGCAGCTTGCTACTCACAGGGGAAACTGAAGCTTTCTTT.

The chain links TRBV28 to TRBJ2-5, with D possibly TRBD2 on 5 matching bases. In germline, CDR1 is MDHEN, CDR2 SYDVKM. Trimming pared 5 bases from V and 2 bases from J, leaving 9 bases between. The CDR3 is 13 amino acids. Here the CDR3 reads CASSVGVQETQYF. The CDR3 coding sequence is TGTGCCAGCAGTGTCGGGGTTCAAGAGACCCAGTACTTC.

The chain couples TRBV7-9 to TRBJ1-4; 7 positions match TRBD1. Germline V lookup: CDR1 SEHNR, CDR2 FQNEAQ (reference sequence). CDR3 length equals 14 residues. Losses at the gene ends were 7 bases for V and 3 bases for J; bases not matched to a gene: 5. CDR3 amino acids: CASTRDRPNEKLFF. CDR3 DNA sequence: TGTGCCAGCACCAGGGACAGACCTAATGAAAAACTGTTTTTT.

The V and J genes are TRBV11-2 and TRBJ2-1, with 8 bases matching TRBD2. The J segment lost 9 bases and the V segment lost 5 bases, leaving 12 bases of the junction unmatched. The germline gives CDR1 SGHAT, CDR2 FQNNGV. The CDR3 totals 15 residues. The CDR3 DNA sequence: TGTGCCAGCAGCACTATCGGGGGGGCCGTCGGTGAGCAGTTCTTC. Protein sequence: CASSTIGGAVGEQFF.

This chain links TRBV5-1 with TRBJ1-2, with D maybe TRBD1 (5 bases). CDR1 is SGHRS and CDR2 is YFSETQ in the germline V gene. Trimming took 0 bases from V and 7 from J, leaving 19 bases between them. CDR3 length: 16 residues. DNA of the CDR3: TGCGCCAGCAGCTTGGACCCGACAGCCCTTATGCTTGGCTACACCTTC. It encodes CASSLDPTALMLGYTF.

The chain joins TRBV11-2 to TRBJ1-5; 7 nucleotides agree with TRBD1. The V segment lost 5 bases and the J segment 1 base; nucleotides outside the gene matches: 2. This CDR3 has 14 residues. Germline CDR1 and CDR2: SGHAT and FQNNGV. The CDR3 loop reads CASSTTGSNQPQHF. The CDR3 nucleotides read TGTGCCAGCAGCACGACAGGGAGCAATCAGCCCCAGCATTTT.

V is TRBV14 and J is TRBJ1-1; D not certain. This CDR3 has 13 residues. In germline, CDR1 is SGHDN, CDR2 FVKESK. V lost 1 base and J lost 6, with 9 bases in between. The CDR3 protein is CASSQVGLAEAFF. The DNA of the CDR3 is TGTGCCAGCAGCCAAGTCGGACTTGCTGAAGCTTTCTTT. Variable domain in full (rest from reference TRBV14 and TRBJ1-1): EAGVTQFPSHSVIEKGQTVTLRCDPISGHDNLYWYRRVMGKEIKFLLHFVKESKQDESGMPNNRFLAERTGGTYSTLKVQPAELEDSGVYFCASSQVGLAEAFFGQGTRLTVV.

The chain joins TRBV4-1 to TRBJ1-4; a possible D gene is TRBD1 (5 bases). The germline V gene has CDR1 MGHRA and CDR2 YSYEKL. The V and J ends lost 1 base and 5 bases respectively, with 20 bases between them. This CDR3 spans 18 amino acids. The CDR3: CASSQGVSGSGENEKLFF. In DNA, the CDR3 is TGCGCCAGCAGCCAAGGAGTTTCAGGGTCGGGGGAAAATGAAAAACTGTTTTTT.

The chain has TRBV3-1 (or the pseudogene TRBV3-2) and TRBJ2-7; the D gene is possibly TRBD1 (6 bases). The V and J ends lost 4 bases and 0 bases respectively, with 7 bases between them. The CDR3 totals 13 residues. CDR1 LGHDT and CDR2 YNNKEL come from the germline V gene (reference sequence). This chain's CDR3 is CASSPTGSYEQYF. As DNA, the CDR3 is TGTGCCAGCAGCCCGACAGGCTCCTACGAGCAGTACTTC.

The chain is built from TRBV10-3 and TRBJ1-4, with 10 bases matching TRBD1. CDR1 ENHRY and CDR2 SYGVKD come from the germline V gene. Trimming at V came to 6 bases and at J to 5 bases, leaving 6 bases not matched to a gene. This CDR3 spans 15 amino acids. The CDR3: CAIRDGQGENEKLFF. The CDR3 DNA sequence: TGTGCCATCAGGGACGGACAGGGGGAGAATGAAAAACTGTTTTTT.

The chain links TRBV2 to TRBJ2-3; maybe TRBD1 (6 bases). Trimming left V 6 bases short and J 9 bases short, with 19 bases between. Germline loops: CDR1 SNHLY, CDR2 FYNNEI. This CDR3 has 14 amino acids. The CDR3 loop is CASRRTDAGGTQYF. The CDR3 DNA is TGTGCCAGCAGGCGGACAGACGCTGGGGGAACGCAGTATTTT.

The genes are TRBV5-1 and TRBJ2-2, with 8 bases lining up with TRBD1. The V segment lost 4 bases and the J segment 1 base; nucleotides outside the gene matches: 0. The length of the CDR3 is 14 residues. Germline V gene sequence: CDR1 SGHRS, CDR2 YFSETQ. The CDR3 sequence: CASSTGGNTGELFF. The CDR3 nucleotides are TGCGCCAGCAGCACAGGGGGGAACACCGGGGAGCTGTTTTTT.

This clone has only one observation. The chain links TRBV9 to TRBJ1-1; D call uncertain. CDR3 length: 13 amino acids. Trimming cost V 0 bases and J 8 bases, with 11 bases left between them. Germline values: CDR1 SGDLS, CDR2 YYNGEE. The chain's CDR3 is CASSVVSATEAFF. The DNA for the CDR3 is TGTGCCAGCAGCGTAGTCAGCGCAACAGAAGCTTTCTTT.

This clone was counted once. The chain carries TRBV5-1 and TRBJ2-2, with 9 nucleotides matching TRBD2. Germline CDR1 reads SGHRS; CDR2 reads YFSETQ. J gave up 0 bases and V 0 bases, and 6 bases lay outside the gene matches. The CDR3 sequence is 18 residues long. CDR3 bases: TGCGCCAGCAGCTTGGGGGCTAGCGGGGAGCCGAACACCGGGGAGCTGTTTTTT. It specifies CASSLGASGEPNTGELFF.

V gene TRBV27 combines with J gene TRBJ2-1; 7 bases line up with TRBD2. The V segment lost 3 bases and the J segment 6 bases; nucleotides outside the gene matches: 8. CDR3 length equals 15 residues. The germline V gene encodes CDR1 MNHEY and CDR2 SMNVEV (reference sequence). The CDR3 protein is CASSFSGLLRNEQFF. The DNA of the CDR3 is TGTGCCAGCAGTTTCTCGGGACTACTCCGCAATGAGCAGTTCTTC.